A selection of T cell receptor beta chains follows, all from one sample in a study of T cell changes during pregnancy in multiple sclerosis. The data were produced by immunoSEQ multiplex PCR, yet TCRdb's version contains in-frame clones alone and is incomplete. Among 35,000 or so clones listed, approximately 90% were seen once. The sample here was CD4+ T cells from peripheral blood mononuclear cells, taken after pregnancy. The receptors here all came from a female donor with multiple sclerosis, enrolled in a pregnancy study. Both conserved end residues are part of each CDR3. A D gene is named only where the DNA matches it firmly. Some rows mark clone size as missing; the rest say once, few, many or name a class of expanded clone.

V gene: TRBV16; clone size: NA; J gene: TRBJ2-3; D gene: NA; CDR3 DNA: TGTGCCAGCAGCCTCGGCGGGTTGACGCAGTATTTT; CDR3 protein: CASSLGGLTQYF
V gene: TRBV11-2; clone size: NA; J gene: TRBJ1-2; D gene: NA; CDR3 DNA: TGTGCCAGCAGCTTAGATCTCGGGGATGGCTACACCTTC; CDR3 protein: CASSLDLGDGYTF
V gene: TRBV19; clone size: NA; J gene: TRBJ2-7; D gene: NA; CDR3 DNA: TGTGCCAGTAGTATAGTTGGACAGTTGGATCAAGATTCCTACGAGCAGTACTTC; CDR3 protein: CASSIVGQLDQDSYEQYF
V gene: TRBV7-2; clone size: NA; J gene: TRBJ2-6; D gene: NA; CDR3 DNA: TGTGCCAGCAGCCTACCCCCAGGGGGGACTGGGGCCAACGTCCTGACTTTC; CDR3 protein: CASSLPPGGTGANVLTF
V gene: TRBV9; clone size: NA; J gene: TRBJ1-3; D gene: TRBD1; CDR3 DNA: TGTGCCAGCAGTACAGGGGAGGGAAACACCATATATTTT; CDR3 protein: CASSTGEGNTIYF
V gene: TRBV7-9; clone size: NA; J gene: TRBJ2-3; D gene: TRBD1; CDR3 DNA: TGTGCCAGCAGCTCCCGGGACAGGGGGTGGGCAGATACGCAGTATTTT; CDR3 protein: CASSSRDRGWADTQYF
V gene: TRBV19; clone size: few; J gene: TRBJ1-5; D gene: NA; CDR3 DNA: TGTGCCAGTAGCCTACAGAATAGCAATCAGCCCCAGCATTTT; CDR3 protein: CASSLQNSNQPQHF
V gene: TRBV6-5; clone size: NA; J gene: TRBJ2-7; D gene: NA; CDR3 DNA: TGTGCCAGTCAGGGGATTCAACCCTACGAGCAGTACTTC; CDR3 protein: CASQGIQPYEQYF
V gene: TRBV11-2; clone size: NA; J gene: TRBJ1-6; D gene: NA; CDR3 DNA: TGTGCCAGCAGCCCCCTAACACAGAATTCACCCCTCCACTTT; CDR3 protein: CASSPLTQNSPLHF
V gene: TRBV15; clone size: NA; J gene: TRBJ1-1; D gene: NA; CDR3 DNA: TGTGCCACCAGCAGAGATGTGGCAGGGGCGCTTGAAGCTTTCTTT; CDR3 protein: CATSRDVAGALEAFF
V gene: TRBV23-1; clone size: NA; J gene: TRBJ1-5; D gene: NA; CDR3 DNA: TGCGCCAGCAGTCAATCGAAGGGGCTTTGTGAGCAGCCCCAGCATTTT; CDR3 protein: CASSQSKGLCEQPQHF
V gene: TRBV19; clone size: NA; J gene: TRBJ2-5; D gene: NA; CDR3 DNA: TGTGCCAGTAGTACCGACAGGCAAGAGACCCAGTACTTC; CDR3 protein: CASSTDRQETQYF
V gene: TRBV7-2; clone size: NA; J gene: TRBJ2-4; D gene: NA; CDR3 DNA: TGTGCCAGCAGCTTAGAAGGCAGGCTAGCCAAAAACATTCAGTACTTC; CDR3 protein: CASSLEGRLAKNIQYF
V gene: TRBV10-3; clone size: NA; J gene: TRBJ1-1; D gene: NA; CDR3 DNA: TGTGCCATCAGCTCCACCGGCGGGGGGAACACTGAAGCTTTCTTT; CDR3 protein: CAISSTGGGNTEAFF
V gene: TRBV14; clone size: NA; J gene: TRBJ1-2; D gene: TRBD1; CDR3 DNA: TGTGCCAGCAGCGAAGGACAGGGTGCCTATGGCTACACCTTC; CDR3 protein: CASSEGQGAYGYTF
V gene: TRBV9; clone size: NA; J gene: TRBJ2-1; D gene: NA; CDR3 DNA: TGTGCCAGCAGCGTAGCTACGACTCCGGGGAATGAGCAGTTCTTC; CDR3 protein: CASSVATTPGNEQFF
V gene: TRBV27; clone size: NA; J gene: TRBJ2-7; D gene: TRBD1; CDR3 DNA: TGTGCCAGCAGGATAACTTGGGGGACAGAAGGAGAGCAGTACTTC; CDR3 protein: CASRITWGTEGEQYF
V gene: TRBV6-5; clone size: NA; J gene: TRBJ2-2; D gene: NA; CDR3 DNA: TGTGCCAGCACACCAACATGGAGGACCGGGGAGCTGTTTTTT; CDR3 protein: CASTPTWRTGELFF
V gene: TRBV30; clone size: few; J gene: TRBJ1-1; D gene: TRBD1; CDR3 DNA: TGTGCCTGGGGGACAGGGCGGGACACTGAAGCTTTCTTT; CDR3 protein: CAWGTGRDTEAFF
V gene: TRBV2; clone size: once; J gene: TRBJ1-2; D gene: NA; CDR3 DNA: TGTGCCAGCAGTGAACGGGACAAGTTTGGCTACACCTTC; CDR3 protein: CASSERDKFGYTF
V gene: TRBV7-9; clone size: NA; J gene: TRBJ2-1; D gene: TRBD1; CDR3 DNA: TGTGCCAGCAGCTTAATCGGACAGGGGAGTGAGCAGTTCTTC; CDR3 protein: CASSLIGQGSEQFF
V gene: TRBV25-1; clone size: NA; J gene: TRBJ2-1; D gene: NA; CDR3 DNA: TGTGCCAGCAGTGAATTCCGGGAACCCTACAATGAGCAGTTCTTC; CDR3 protein: CASSEFREPYNEQFF
V gene: TRBV6-5; clone size: NA; J gene: TRBJ2-1; D gene: NA; CDR3 DNA: TGTGCCAGCAGCCATAGCGGCTCCCCCAATAATGAGCAGTTCTTC; CDR3 protein: CASSHSGSPNNEQFF
V gene: TRBV7-3; clone size: NA; J gene: TRBJ2-2; D gene: TRBD2; CDR3 DNA: TGTGCCAGCAGCCGCCGACTAGCGGGAGGCGGGGAGCTGTTTTTT; CDR3 protein: CASSRRLAGGGELFF
V gene: TRBV25-1; clone size: NA; J gene: TRBJ1-1; D gene: NA; CDR3 DNA: TGTGCCAGCAGTGAATATCAAGTGGGGGGCACTGAAGCTTTCTTT; CDR3 protein: CASSEYQVGGTEAFF
V gene: TRBV5-1; clone size: NA; J gene: TRBJ1-2; D gene: NA; CDR3 DNA: TGCGCCAGCAGCTTGGTAGACAGTAACTATGGCTACACCTTC; CDR3 protein: CASSLVDSNYGYTF
V gene: TRBV19; clone size: NA; J gene: TRBJ2-1; D gene: TRBD1; CDR3 DNA: TGTGCCAGTAGTATAGCAGGGGACAGGGTCGATGAGCAGTTCTTC; CDR3 protein: CASSIAGDRVDEQFF